The present T cell receptor (beta chain) was sequenced within a study of neurological immune-mediated disorders. Unmatched junction bases numbered 5, after V lost 1 base and J lost 2 bases. Germline V gene lookup returns CDR1 DFQATT and CDR2 SNEGSKA (reference sequence). The CDR3 totals 14 residues. This clonotype occurred many times. TCRdb reprocessed the 5' RACE reads with MiXCR, giving one entry per CDR3 protein. The sample holds over 45,000 distinct CDR3 sequences, 3% to 4% seen once. The sequencing input was PBMCs. This receptor was identified in a man aged 40-50 years with multiple sclerosis. The chain recombines TRBV20-1 with TRBJ2-7; 7 nucleotides align to TRBD2. The CDR3 reads CSARALAETYEQYF. DNA for the CDR3: TGCAGTGCTAGAGCTCTAGCGGAGACCTACGAGCAGTACTTC.